A selection of T cell receptor beta chains follows, all from one sample in a study of CD8+ T cells in alopecia areata. This table comes from immunoSEQ multiplex PCR, and its TCRdb copy is limited to in-frame clones, with some not included. The sample comprises about 200,000 clones, 60% to 70% of which are singletons, and roughly 3.3% rests with the top ten. The input for sequencing was CD4+ T cells sorted from blood, taken at week 4, from a patient treated with tofacitinib. All receptors derive from a human donor with alopecia areata. Both conserved end residues are part of each CDR3. A D gene is named only where the DNA matches it firmly. Part of the rows lack a size; the others show once, few, many or a class for expanded clones.

TRBJ2-7 - TRBV6-5 - CATRLQARHEQYF TGTGCCACAAGACTTCAGGCTCGCCACGAGCAGTACTTC
TRBJ2-5 - TRBV29-1 TRBD1 CSAGARDRTETQYF TGCAGCGCTGGCGCCCGGGACAGGACAGAGACCCAGTACTTC
TRBJ1-5 - TRBV6-5 - CASSPLYNQPQHF TGTGCCAGCAGCCCTCTATACAATCAGCCCCAGCATTTT
TRBJ2-5 few TRBV27 - CASSPRTGVRETQYF TGTGCCAGCAGTCCACGTACTGGCGTGAGGGAGACCCAGTACTTC
TRBJ2-1 - TRBV5-1 TRBD2 CASSQASGGVYNEQFF TGCGCCAGCAGCCAAGCTAGCGGTGGGGTCTACAATGAGCAGTTCTTC
TRBJ1-6 - TRBV7-2 TRBD1 CASSPRDRGSPLHF TGTGCCAGCAGCCCCCGGGACAGGGGTTCACCCCTCCACTTT
TRBJ2-5 - TRBV14 - CASSQQFGTQYF TGTGCCAGCAGCCAACAATTTGGGACCCAGTACTTC
TRBJ1-5 - TRBV6-6 TRBD1 CASRPSTGAHQPQHF TGTGCCAGTCGGCCCAGTACAGGGGCTCATCAGCCCCAGCATTTT
TRBJ2-1 - TRBV9 TRBD1 CASSLQGDKVGNEQFF TGTGCCAGCAGCCTACAGGGGGATAAAGTAGGCAATGAGCAGTTCTTC
TRBJ2-6 few TRBV29-1 - CSVEDRGNRANVLTF TGCAGCGTTGAAGATAGGGGGAATCGAGCCAACGTCCTGACTTTC
TRBJ2-5 once TRBV18 TRBD1 CASSPRTGEQETQYF TGTGCCAGCTCACCACGGACAGGGGAACAAGAGACCCAGTACTTC
TRBJ2-6 - TRBV19 - CASTRDGGSGANVLTF TGTGCCAGTACCCGGGACGGGGGCTCTGGGGCCAACGTCCTGACTTTC
TRBJ2-5 once TRBV30 - CAWTWRGLETQYF TGTGCCTGGACGTGGAGGGGGCTGGAGACCCAGTACTTC
TRBJ2-1 few TRBV5-1 TRBD1 CASSPDRGGFDEQFF TGCGCCAGCAGCCCGGACAGGGGGGGCTTCGATGAGCAGTTCTTC
TRBJ2-2 - TRBV7-2 TRBD2 CASSASGGAAGELFF TGTGCCAGCAGCGCTAGCGGGGGGGCCGCCGGGGAGCTGTTTTTT
TRBJ2-7 - TRBV7-2 - CAGSRTQGQEQYF TGTGCCGGTTCAAGAACTCAGGGCCAGGAGCAGTACTTC
TRBJ2-5 - TRBV29-1 TRBD2 CSVEVDGGETQYF TGCAGCGTTGAAGTGGACGGGGGGGAGACCCAGTACTTC
TRBJ1-2 - TRBV18 - CASSPGSGVNYGYTF TGTGCCAGCTCACCAGGGTCAGGGGTGAACTATGGCTACACCTTC
TRBJ2-5 - TRBV28 TRBD1 CASRTFRDRAQETQYF TGTGCCAGCAGAACCTTCCGGGACAGGGCCCAAGAGACCCAGTACTTC
TRBJ1-4 few TRBV7-2 TRBD1 CASSRDRGDEKLFF TGTGCCAGCAGCCGGGACAGGGGAGATGAAAAACTGTTTTTT
TRBJ1-2 - TRBV9 - CASSGQYLYGYTF TGTGCCAGCAGCGGCCAATACCTATATGGCTACACCTTC
TRBJ2-7 few TRBV28 TRBD2 CASSSWTSGAYEQYF TGTGCCAGCAGTTCTTGGACTAGCGGCGCCTACGAGCAGTACTTC
TRBJ2-5 - TRBV5-4 - CASSLGGQETQYF TGTGCCAGCAGCTTAGGGGGACAAGAGACCCAGTACTTC
TRBJ1-5 - TRBV4-3 - CASSLSTVNQPQHF TGCGCCAGCAGTTTGAGTACAGTCAATCAGCCCCAGCATTTT
TRBJ2-1 - TRBV9 TRBD2 CASSAAFGLAGEQFF TGTGCCAGCAGCGCTGCATTCGGACTAGCGGGAGAGCAGTTCTTC
TRBJ2-5 - TRBV25-1 TRBD2 CASSELTSGKETQYF TGTGCCAGCAGTGAATTAACTAGCGGAAAAGAGACCCAGTACTTC
TRBJ2-5 few TRBV5-1 - CASSSRGVRETQYF TGCGCCAGCAGCTCGCGGGGAGTTCGAGAGACCCAGTACTTC
TRBJ2-2 - TRBV15 - CATSRVRGRVNTGELFF TGTGCCACCAGCAGAGTACGGGGCAGGGTGAACACCGGGGAGCTGTTTTTT
TRBJ1-2 once TRBV7-8 - CASSMPQGVNYGYTF TGTGCCAGCAGCATGCCACAGGGAGTTAACTATGGCTACACCTTC
TRBJ2-7 few TRBV14 - CASSLSYEQYF TGTGCCAGCAGCCTCTCCTACGAGCAGTACTTC
TRBJ2-5 - TRBV18 TRBD1 CASSPGTGEETQYF TGTGCCAGCTCACCGGGGACAGGGGAAGAGACCCAGTACTTC
TRBJ1-5 - TRBV18 - CASSPQGGGQPQHF TGTGCCAGCTCACCACAGGGGGGTGGTCAGCCCCAGCATTTT
TRBJ2-7 - TRBV5-1 - CASSQRAGPYEQYF TGCGCCAGCAGCCAGCGGGCAGGGCCCTACGAGCAGTACTTC
TRBJ2-3 - TRBV5-6 TRBD2 CASSSRGTQYF TGTGCCAGCAGTTCGCGGGGGACGCAGTATTTT
TRBJ2-7 - TRBV30 - CAWTPSEVNEQYF TGTGCCTGGACACCCTCGGAGGTCAACGAGCAGTACTTC
TRBJ1-2 - TRBV30 TRBD1 CAWSAGTGTRGYTF TGTGCCTGGAGCGCCGGGACAGGGACTCGTGGCTACACCTTC
TRBJ1-1 once TRBV29-1 - CSVDPGTPPKAFF TGCAGCGTTGACCCCGGGACACCCCCTAAAGCTTTCTTT
TRBJ2-2 - TRBV5-1 TRBD1 CASRTGGTAGELFF TGCGCCAGCAGAACAGGGGGTACGGCCGGGGAGCTGTTTTTT
TRBJ2-2 - TRBV30 - CAWSVRAGELFF TGTGCCTGGAGTGTACGAGCAGGGGAGCTGTTTTTT
TRBJ2-1 once TRBV5-4 TRBD2 CGTGGSGNEQFF TGTGGGACGGGAGGGTCGGGCAATGAGCAGTTCTTC
TRBJ1-2 few TRBV14 - CASSQGHYGYTF TGTGCCAGCAGCCAAGGCCACTATGGCTACACCTTC
TRBJ1-1 - TRBV30 - CAWISSKGSTEAFF TGTGCCTGGATATCAAGCAAGGGGTCTACTGAAGCTTTCTTT
TRBJ1-5 few TRBV6-6 - CASSSRTGNQPQHF TGTGCCAGCAGTTCCCGGACGGGCAATCAGCCCCAGCATTTT
TRBJ1-4 few TRBV10-3 - CAISEGSSEKLFF TGTGCCATCAGTGAGGGGTCGTCGGAAAAACTGTTTTTT
TRBJ2-1 - TRBV29-1 TRBD1 CSVEEYRGNEQFF TGCAGCGTTGAGGAGTACAGGGGGAATGAGCAGTTCTTC
TRBJ2-2 few TRBV27 - CASSLSAGELFF TGTGCCAGCAGTTTGTCGGCGGGGGAGCTGTTTTTT
TRBJ2-1 - TRBV5-1 TRBD1 CASSWDSEYNEQFF TGCGCCAGCAGCTGGGACAGCGAATACAATGAGCAGTTCTTC
TRBJ2-1 - TRBV5-1 - CASSFSAYNEQFF TGCGCCAGCAGCTTTTCCGCCTACAATGAGCAGTTCTTC
TRBJ2-7 few TRBV4-3 - CASSQVPGGTYEQYF TGCGCCAGCAGCCAAGTGCCCGGTGGAACCTACGAGCAGTACTTC
TRBJ1-2 - TRBV4-3 - CASSQGGGYGYTF TGCGCCAGCAGCCAAGGGGGCGGCTATGGCTACACCTTC
TRBJ2-5 - TRBV15 - CATSRDSAAQYF TGTGCCACCAGCAGAGATAGTGCGGCCCAGTACTTC
TRBJ2-4 - TRBV28 - CASSHGGAVDIQYF TGTGCCAGCAGCCACGGGGGAGCCGTCGACATTCAGTACTTC
TRBJ1-2 - TRBV29-1 - CSVEDRADYGYTF TGCAGCGTTGAAGATCGGGCAGACTATGGCTACACCTTC
TRBJ1-5 once TRBV6-1 - CASSERNQPQHF TGTGCCAGCAGTGAACGCAATCAGCCCCAGCATTTT
TRBJ2-3 - TRBV5-1 TRBD2 CASSPSGGMADTQYF TGCGCCAGCAGCCCTAGCGGGGGTATGGCAGATACGCAGTATTTT